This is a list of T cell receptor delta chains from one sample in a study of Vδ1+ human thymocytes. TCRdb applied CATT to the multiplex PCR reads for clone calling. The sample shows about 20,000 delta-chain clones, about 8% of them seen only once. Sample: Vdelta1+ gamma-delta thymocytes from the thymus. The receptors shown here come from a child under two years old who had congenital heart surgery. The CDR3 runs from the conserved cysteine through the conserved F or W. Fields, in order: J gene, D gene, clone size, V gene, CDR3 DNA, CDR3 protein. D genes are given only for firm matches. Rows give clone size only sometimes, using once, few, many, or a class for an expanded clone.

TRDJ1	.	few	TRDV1	TGTGCTCTTGGGGAAGGGACCTACATAGGTGATGCCCTACGCACCGATAAACTCATCTTT	CALGEGTYIGDALRTDKLIF
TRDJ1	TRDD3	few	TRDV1	TGTGCTCTTGGGGAAGGTTACCTAGGGCGGACTGGGGATAACCGAATTCAGGGGCACTACACCGATAAACTCATCTTT	CALGEGYLGRTGDNRIQGHYTDKLIF
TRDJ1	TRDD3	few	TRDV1	TGTGCTCTTGGGGAAGCTTTCCTTCCACACTATTTCTGGGGGATACGCAGGAGAGGACTCATCTTT	CALGEAFLPHYFWGIRRRGLIF
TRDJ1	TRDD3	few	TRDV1	TGTGCTCTTGGGGAACTTAGTACTGGGGGATACACCGATAAACTCATCTTT	CALGELSTGGYTDKLIF
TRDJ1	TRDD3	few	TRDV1	TGTGCTCTTGGGGAACCGTCCTACTGGGGGATCTACACCGATAAACTCATCTTT	CALGEPSYWGIYTDKLIF
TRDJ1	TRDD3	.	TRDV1	TGTGCTCTCCGACGAATACGAGAACTGGGGGATACCGATAAACTCATCTTT	CALRRIRELGDTDKLIF
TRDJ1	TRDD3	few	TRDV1	TGTGCCGCTCAAAAGCGGCAAAGCCGGGGATACGCGGGTAAACTCATCTTT	CAAQKRQSRGYAGKLIF
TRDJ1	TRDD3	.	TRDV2	TGTGCCTGTGACACGACGGGTCTGACTGGGGGACCCCTCTTCACCGATAAACTCATCTTT	CACDTTGLTGGPLFTDKLIF
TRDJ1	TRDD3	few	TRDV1	TGTGCTCTTGGGGAGCTAGTTTTCTTCTACTGGGGCTACACCGATAAACTCATCTTT	CALGELVFFYWGYTDKLIF
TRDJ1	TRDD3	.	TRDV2	TGTGCCTGTGAGTTCCTTACTGGGGGGTACACCGATAAACTCATCTTT	CACEFLTGGYTDKLIF
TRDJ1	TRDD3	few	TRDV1	TGTGCTCTTGGGGATTATATTACTGTCGGGGGGATGGCCGATAAACTCATCTTT	CALGDYITVGGMADKLIF
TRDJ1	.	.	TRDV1	TGTGCTCTTGGGGATCCCCTCACGCGGACCGATAAACTCATCTTT	CALGDPLTRTDKLIF
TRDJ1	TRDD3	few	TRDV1	TGTGCTCTTGGGGAAGACCCTACCGACTGGGGGTTCTACACCGATAAACTCATCTTT	CALGEDPTDWGFYTDKLIF
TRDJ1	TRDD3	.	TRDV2	TGTGCCTGTGACACCGAAATTACTGGGGGTACTAAATCCGATAAACTCATCTTT	CACDTEITGGTKSDKLIF
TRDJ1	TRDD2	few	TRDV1	TGTGCTCTTGGGGAAGCGGCCTTCCTACGTGATGGGGGCCCCGATAAACTCATCTTT	CALGEAAFLRDGGPDKLIF
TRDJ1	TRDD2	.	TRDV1	TGTGCTCTTGGGGAAGGCCTTCCTACAGGGGGGACCGATAAACTCATCTTT	CALGEGLPTGGTDKLIF
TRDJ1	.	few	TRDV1	TGTGCTCTTGGGGAACCGGTCGGGTACACCGATAAACTCATCTTT	CALGEPVGYTDKLIF
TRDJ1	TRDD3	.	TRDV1	TGTGCTCTTGGGGAACCTGATCTCTGGGGGTACACCGATAAACTCATCTTT	CALGEPDLWGYTDKLIF